This TCR beta chain was recovered during a study of radiation and T cells in renal cell carcinoma. Findings and caveats of the study: Dominant CDR3 motifs were more common in irradiated tumors than controls. Compared with controls, irradiated tumors showed greater TCR clonality.

Germline values: CDR1 LGHNA, CDR2 YNFKEQ. This CDR3 has 17 amino acids. V lost 1 base and J lost 3; bases outside the gene matches: 12. The protocol was immunoSEQ multiplex PCR, while the TCRdb copy is restricted to in-frame clones and leaves out a portion. The repertoire holds 20,000 or so clones, with about 50% as singletons. The treatment here: 15 Gy SBRT to primary tumor, nephrectomy 4 weeks later. Concerning this clone: As yet, its antigen is unknown.

The clonotype was recovered from a man aged 50-59 years with renal cell carcinoma. The specimen was tumor tissue, collected from a patient whose treatment included radiotherapy and nephrectomy. The chain recombines TRBV4-2 with TRBJ2-7; TRBD1 matches 7 bases. The CDR3, as DNA: TGTGCCAGCAGCCAAGCTGAGGACAGGATGGGGTACTACGAGCAGTACTTC. Translating it yields CASSQAEDRMGYYEQYF.